This is a list of T cell receptor beta chains from one sample in a study of T cell responses to AZD1222 COVID-19 vaccine. Generated by immunoSEQ multiplex PCR, the TCRdb table keeps only in-frame clones and is missing some. The table records some 200,000 clones, approximately 91% of them present only once. The source was peripheral blood, collected on day 0 of AZD1222 vaccination. All receptors come from an adult in good health. Both conserved end residues are part of each CDR3. The D gene is left open where the match is weak.

j_call: TRBJ2-1
v_call: TRBV7-9
d_call: TRBD1
cdr3_aa: CASSRTGSLGNEQFF
cdr3_nt: TGTGCCAGCAGCCGGACAGGGAGCCTGGGCAATGAGCAGTTCTTC

j_call: TRBJ2-4
v_call: TRBV4-1
d_call: TRBD1
cdr3_aa: CASSHDRALDIQYF
cdr3_nt: TGCGCCAGCAGCCACGACAGGGCCCTTGACATTCAGTACTTC

j_call: TRBJ1-1
v_call: TRBV9
d_call: NA
cdr3_aa: CASSVTGTIDTEAFF
cdr3_nt: TGTGCCAGCAGCGTTACCGGGACAATTGACACTGAAGCTTTCTTT

j_call: TRBJ1-1
v_call: TRBV9
d_call: TRBD1
cdr3_aa: CASSVGQGRDLNTEAFF
cdr3_nt: TGTGCCAGCAGCGTAGGACAGGGGAGGGACCTGAACACTGAAGCTTTCTTT

j_call: TRBJ2-2
v_call: TRBV29-1
d_call: TRBD2
cdr3_aa: CSVLSGVNTGELFF
cdr3_nt: TGCAGCGTGCTCAGCGGGGTGAACACCGGGGAGCTGTTTTTT

j_call: TRBJ2-2
v_call: TRBV5-1
d_call: TRBD2
cdr3_aa: CASSSLAGGPGELFF
cdr3_nt: TGCGCCAGCAGCTCACTAGCGGGGGGGCCCGGGGAGCTGTTTTTT

j_call: TRBJ2-1
v_call: TRBV3-1/TRBV3-2
d_call: TRBD1
cdr3_aa: CASRVRDRGMGEQFF
cdr3_nt: TGTGCCAGCAGGGTCCGGGACAGGGGGATGGGTGAGCAGTTCTTC

j_call: TRBJ2-7
v_call: TRBV19
d_call: TRBD1
cdr3_aa: CASSPRGTGTGYEQYF
cdr3_nt: TGTGCCAGTAGTCCAAGGGGGACAGGGACAGGCTACGAGCAGTACTTC

j_call: TRBJ2-1
v_call: TRBV9
d_call: NA
cdr3_aa: CASSVGWSSYNEQFF
cdr3_nt: TGTGCCAGCAGCGTAGGTTGGAGCTCCTACAATGAGCAGTTCTTC

j_call: TRBJ2-2
v_call: TRBV2
d_call: NA
cdr3_aa: CASSKMDGIGELFF
cdr3_nt: TGTGCCAGCAGCAAGATGGATGGAATCGGGGAGCTGTTTTTT

j_call: TRBJ1-6
v_call: TRBV18
d_call: TRBD1
cdr3_aa: CASSKAGQDNSPLHF
cdr3_nt: TGTGCCAGCTCAAAGGCGGGACAGGACAATTCACCCCTCCACTTT